These 21 T cell receptor beta chains originate from one sample sequenced in a study of cytomegalovirus exposure and HLA in healthy donors. A multiplex PCR was run with 60 Vbeta primers and 13 Jbeta primers. Sequencing used immunoSEQ multiplex PCR; TCRdb keeps in-frame clones, though not all of them. Of roughly 140,000 clones listed, 64% are singletons. The sample comprised PBMCs. All receptors derive from a woman aged 25 to 45 in good health and CMV-seropositive.

This CDR3 reads CASGPTVQETQYF. DNA of the CDR3: TGCGCCAGCGGACCGACAGTCCAAGAGACCCAGTACTTC. The chain has TRBV5-1 and TRBJ2-5, with a tentative D call TRBD1 (5 bases). The CDR3 is 13 amino acids. CDR1 is SGHRS and CDR2 is YFSETQ in the germline V gene. The V end lost 7 bases, the J end lost 1 base, and 11 bases lay between the germline ends.

V is TRBV4-2 and J is TRBJ2-3; tentative D call: TRBD2 (6 bases). V dropped 1 base and J dropped 0 bases, with 14 bases sitting between them. CDR1 and CDR2 from the germline V gene are LGHNA and YNFKEQ. This CDR3 has 17 residues. The CDR3 DNA sequence: TGTGCCAGCAGCCAAGCGACCGAGGGGAGGAGCACAGATACGCAGTATTTT. It specifies CASSQATEGRSTDTQYF.

The CDR3 DNA reads as TGTGCCAGCTCCAGGGGGCCGCACAATGAGCAGTTCTTC. Amino acid sequence: CASSRGPHNEQFF. This chain connects TRBV6-4 to TRBJ2-1; 8 bases align to TRBD1. Germline V gene data show CDR1 as MRHNA and CDR2 as SNTAGT. The junction had 5 bases not matched to a gene; V was cut back by 8 bases and J by 5 bases. This CDR3 is built from 13 residues.

This chain connects TRBV27 to TRBJ2-7; possible D gene TRBD2, 6 bases. V was shortened by 0 bases and J by 4 bases, with 10 bases between the two germline ends. Germline CDR1 MNHEY, CDR2 SMNVEV (reference sequence). The length of the CDR3 is 14 residues. CDR3 amino acids: CASSLSGGLYEQYF. As DNA, the CDR3 is TGTGCCAGCAGTTTATCTGGAGGGCTTTACGAGCAGTACTTC.

This chain uses TRBV19 with TRBJ1-1, with TRBD1 matching 7 bases. V lost 1 base, J lost 2 bases, and 1 base stayed unmatched. There are 14 residues in the CDR3. Per the germline V gene, CDR1 is LNHDA and CDR2 is SQIVND (reference sequence). The CDR3 DNA reads as TGTGCCAGTAGTATAGGACAGGGAAACACTGAAGCTTTCTTT. Protein: CASSIGQGNTEAFF.

The chain carries TRBV27 and TRBJ2-5; 8 bases line up with TRBD2. The DNA end is more similar to TRBJ2-7, so the J call may be wrong. The germline V gene has CDR1 MNHEY and CDR2 SMNVEV (reference sequence). There are 14 residues in the CDR3. The CDR3 DNA is TGTGCCAGCAGTTCTCTCGGGGGGGTCGACGAGCAGTACTTC. Translated: CASSSLGGVDEQYF.

The chain uses TRBV9 and TRBJ2-5; D ambiguous. Trimming cost V 1 base and J 5 bases, with 6 bases left between them. Per germline, CDR1 SGDLS and CDR2 YYNGEE. This CDR3 is built from 12 residues. This CDR3 reads CASSVNWETQYF. CDR3 bases: TGTGCCAGCAGCGTAAACTGGGAGACCCAGTACTTC.

The rearrangement links TRBV10-3 to TRBJ2-7, with no clear D. CDR3 length equals 11 residues. With 6 bases removed from V and 1 base from J, the gap between germline ends came to 4 bases. CDR1 and CDR2 (germline): ENHRY, SYGVKD. Written as DNA, the CDR3 is TGTGCCATCAGCGGGTCCTACGAGCAGTACTTC. Its protein is CAISGSYEQYF.

This chain uses TRBV2 with TRBJ2-7; weak D call: TRBD1 (7 bases). The ends were cut back, 8 bases at V and 3 bases at J, with 17 bases in the middle. CDR3 length equals 14 residues. Germline lookup yields CDR1 SNHLY and CDR2 FYNNEI. The CDR3 nucleotides read TGTGCCAGCCGGGGGACAGTCTATAACTACGAGCAGTACTTC. It specifies CASRGTVYNYEQYF.

The table lists this clone with a few counts. The chain joins TRBV4-2 to TRBJ1-1, with D maybe TRBD1 (5 bases). V was pared by 5 bases and J by 4 bases, with 11 bases between. The germline CDR1 and CDR2 sequences are LGHNA and YNFKEQ. The CDR3 extends over 13 amino acids. The CDR3 bases are TGTGCCAGCAGCTACGGACACCTCACTGAAGCTTTCTTT. Translating gives CASSYGHLTEAFF.

J is TRBJ1-2 and V is TRBV5-4; maybe TRBD1 (6 bases). CDR1 is SGHNT, CDR2 YYREEE, per germline (reference sequence). The CDR3 consists of 12 residues. The V end was cut by 4 bases, the J end by 4 bases, with 8 bases between. The CDR3 DNA reads TGTGCCAGCAGCAGGGACATCTATGGCTACACCTTC. This translates into CASSRDIYGYTF.

The chain joins TRBV20-1 to TRBJ1-1; unclear D gene. Germline CDR1 DFQATT, CDR2 SNEGSKA (reference sequence). Trimming took 8 bases from V and 5 from J, leaving 12 bases between them. This CDR3 comprises 11 residues. The CDR3 reads CSSVRRTEAFF. The CDR3 region has the DNA TGCAGTTCGGTTCGCCGGACTGAAGCTTTCTTT.

The chain uses TRBV5-1 and TRBJ2-5, with TRBD1 matching 7 bases. This CDR3 region has 15 residues. CDR1 is SGHRS, CDR2 YFSETQ, per germline. Unmatched junction bases numbered 5, after V lost 3 bases and J lost 0 bases. DNA for the CDR3: TGCGCCAGCAGCTCCCAGACAGGGTACCAAGAGACCCAGTACTTC. Its translation: CASSSQTGYQETQYF.

This chain joins TRBV19 and TRBJ2-7; D may be TRBD2 (5 bases). This CDR3 has 15 residues. V was trimmed by 4 bases and J by 0 bases, leaving 13 bases between them. Germline V gene sequence: CDR1 LNHDA, CDR2 SQIVND (reference sequence). CDR3 sequence (DNA): TGTGCCAGTAGTACAGTCTTAGGGAGCTCCTACGAGCAGTACTTC. Its translation: CASSTVLGSSYEQYF.

The chain uses TRBV6-5 and TRBJ2-5; no firm D call. Looked up from germline, CDR1 is MNHEY and CDR2 is SVGAGI. The V end lost 4 bases, the J end lost 7 bases, and 13 bases lay between the germline ends. The CDR3 is made up of 13 amino acids. The CDR3 nucleotides are TGTGCCAGCAGTTCGCCCCCGAGTGTGACCCAGTACTTC. Translated: CASSSPPSVTQYF.

The chain is built from TRBV25-1 and TRBJ2-3, with TRBD2 matching over 7 bases. The CDR3 is 15 amino acids. The trim removed 3 bases at V and 6 bases at J, leaving 9 bases unmatched. The V gene's germline CDR1 is MGHDK and CDR2 SYGVNS. As DNA, the CDR3 is TGTGCCAGCAGTGATGGGTGGGCGGGAGACGATACGCAGTATTTT. It translates to CASSDGWAGDDTQYF.

Regarding this clone: A junction boundary mismatches the germline segment, possibly from a read error. This sequence joins TRBV7-7 and TRBJ2-1, with 11 bases lining up with TRBD1. The CDR3 length is 14 residues. In germline, CDR1 is SSHAT, CDR2 FNYEAQ (reference sequence). CDR3 in amino acids: CASSPGTGGDEQFF. CDR3 sequence (DNA): TGTGCTAGCAGCCCAGGGACAGGGGGGGATGAGCAGTTCTTC.

The chain uses TRBV30 and TRBJ2-3; D uncertain. CDR1 and CDR2 from the germline V gene are GTSNPN and SVGIG (reference sequence). The CDR3 covers 12 residues. With 0 bases removed from V and 5 bases from J, the gap between germline ends came to 6 bases. For the CDR3, the DNA is TGTGCCTGGAGTGTACTCCAAGATACGCAGTATTTT. Protein product: CAWSVLQDTQYF.

V gene TRBV19 combines with J gene TRBJ1-5; a possible D gene is TRBD1 (6 bases). Germline V gene data show CDR1 as LNHDA and CDR2 as SQIVND (reference sequence). V dropped 4 bases and J dropped 0 bases, with 10 bases sitting between them. The CDR3 has 15 residues. The CDR3 nucleotides are TGTGCCAGTAGTACCAGGGGATATAGCAATCAGCCCCAGCATTTT. It specifies CASSTRGYSNQPQHF.

This clone has just a few counts. The chain couples TRBV29-1 to TRBJ2-6; D remains ambiguous. The ends were cut back, 2 bases at V and 6 bases at J, with 2 bases in the middle. This CDR3 contains 11 residues. Per germline, CDR1 SQVTM and CDR2 ANQGSEA. CDR3 sequence: CSVELANVLTF. CDR3 DNA sequence: TGCAGCGTTGAACTGGCCAACGTCCTGACTTTC.

CDR3 sequence (DNA): TGCGCCAGCAGCTTAGGGGGAGGCAATCAGCCCCAGCATTTT. This sequence encodes CASSLGGGNQPQHF. The chain couples TRBV5-1 to TRBJ1-5; TRBD1 is a possible D gene (6 bases). Germline V gene lookup returns CDR1 SGHRS and CDR2 YFSETQ. V gave up 2 bases and J gave up 2 bases, with 8 bases separating them. This CDR3 has 14 residues.